The rows below give T cell receptor beta chains drawn from one sample of a study of early T cells in non-severe SARS-CoV-2 infection. TCRdb processed the 5' RACE reads anew with MiXCR; each CDR3 protein has one entry. The table includes about 75,000 distinct CDR3 sequences, 11% detected once. The material sequenced was whole blood, taken at baseline. All receptors come from an adult who was a healthcare worker with PCR-confirmed SARS-CoV-2 infection or an uninfected control (not recorded which). Each CDR3 is given with its conserved first and last residue. Each record gives: CDR3 protein, CDR3 DNA, J gene, D gene, V gene, clone size. A D gene is named only where the DNA matches it firmly. Clone size is stated in some rows and not others, as once, few, many or a class when expanded.

cdr3_aa: CASSLRGGPNEQFF
cdr3_nt: TGCGCCAGCTCACTGCGGGGGGGCCCCAATGAGCAGTTCTTC
j_call: TRBJ2-1
d_call: TRBD2
v_call: TRBV5-1
clone_size: -

cdr3_aa: CSASENTGELFF
cdr3_nt: TGCAGTGCTAGTGAAAACACCGGGGAGCTGTTTTTT
j_call: TRBJ2-2
d_call: -
v_call: TRBV20-1
clone_size: many

cdr3_aa: CSARSGGRVTGELFF
cdr3_nt: TGCAGTGCTAGATCTGGGGGCCGGGTAACCGGGGAGCTGTTTTTT
j_call: TRBJ2-2
d_call: -
v_call: TRBV20-1
clone_size: -

cdr3_aa: CASSLARGSSTEAFF
cdr3_nt: TGTGCCAGCAGTTTAGCGAGAGGGTCCAGCACTGAAGCTTTCTTT
j_call: TRBJ1-1
d_call: -
v_call: TRBV12-3/TRBV12-4
clone_size: few

cdr3_aa: CASTLTENTEAFF
cdr3_nt: TGTGCCAGCACCCTGACAGAGAACACTGAAGCTTTCTTT
j_call: TRBJ1-1
d_call: -
v_call: TRBV7-9
clone_size: many

cdr3_aa: CASSFEAGLAGITDTQYF
cdr3_nt: TGTGCCAGCAGCTTTGAGGCGGGCCTAGCGGGAATCACAGATACGCAGTATTTT
j_call: TRBJ2-3
d_call: TRBD2
v_call: TRBV5-6
clone_size: many

cdr3_aa: CAISAGTTRRQETQYF
cdr3_nt: TGTGCCATCAGTGCCGGGACTACCCGAAGGCAAGAGACCCAGTACTTC
j_call: TRBJ2-5
d_call: TRBD2
v_call: TRBV10-3
clone_size: -

cdr3_aa: CASSQWSETQYF
cdr3_nt: TGTGCCAGCAGCCAATGGTCCGAGACCCAGTACTTC
j_call: TRBJ2-5
d_call: -
v_call: TRBV14
clone_size: many

cdr3_aa: CSAREQGDTEAFF
cdr3_nt: TGCAGTGCTAGAGAACAGGGAGACACTGAAGCTTTCTTT
j_call: TRBJ1-1
d_call: -
v_call: TRBV20-1
clone_size: many

cdr3_aa: CASSSGGLPGLTDTQYF
cdr3_nt: TGTGCCAGCAGCTCCGGGGGACTCCCGGGATTGACAGATACGCAGTATTTT
j_call: TRBJ2-3
d_call: -
v_call: TRBV7-9
clone_size: few

cdr3_aa: CASSQLAGEVGELFF
cdr3_nt: TGTGCCAGCAGCCAACTAGCGGGGGAAGTCGGGGAGCTGTTTTTT
j_call: TRBJ2-2
d_call: TRBD2
v_call: TRBV7-9
clone_size: many

cdr3_aa: CASSPTSGGLAKNIQYF
cdr3_nt: TGTGCCAGCAGCCCGACTAGCGGGGGATTAGCCAAAAACATTCAGTACTTC
j_call: TRBJ2-4
d_call: TRBD2
v_call: TRBV5-4
clone_size: few

cdr3_aa: CSARKAGGYGYTF
cdr3_nt: TGCAGTGCTAGAAAGGCAGGTGGCTATGGCTACACCTTC
j_call: TRBJ1-2
d_call: -
v_call: TRBV20-1
clone_size: many

cdr3_aa: CASSPLFLAGAYEQYF
cdr3_nt: TGTGCCAGCAGTCCCCTTTTTTTAGCGGGGGCCTACGAGCAGTACTTC
j_call: TRBJ2-7
d_call: TRBD2
v_call: TRBV28
clone_size: -

cdr3_aa: CASSEGVSQPQHF
cdr3_nt: TGTGCCAGCAGTGAGGGCGTAAGTCAGCCCCAGCATTTT
j_call: TRBJ1-5
d_call: -
v_call: TRBV25-1
clone_size: -

cdr3_aa: CASSLYGSSYNEQFF
cdr3_nt: TGCGCCAGCAGCTTGTACGGCAGCTCCTACAATGAGCAGTTCTTC
j_call: TRBJ2-1
d_call: -
v_call: TRBV5-1
clone_size: few

cdr3_aa: CASSLTGKFSYEQYF
cdr3_nt: TGCGCCAGCAGCCTGACAGGGAAGTTCTCCTACGAGCAGTACTTC
j_call: TRBJ2-7
d_call: TRBD1
v_call: TRBV5-1
clone_size: few

cdr3_aa: CASSSLGSGNTIYF
cdr3_nt: TGTGCCAGCAGTAGCCTCGGCTCTGGAAACACCATATATTTT
j_call: TRBJ1-3
d_call: -
v_call: TRBV12-3/TRBV12-4
clone_size: many

cdr3_aa: CASSSFSGRNTDTQYF
cdr3_nt: TGTGCCAGCAGTTCGTTTAGCGGGAGAAACACAGATACGCAGTATTTT
j_call: TRBJ2-3
d_call: TRBD2
v_call: TRBV12-3/TRBV12-4
clone_size: -

cdr3_aa: CASSSNPQAGGRDTQYF
cdr3_nt: TGTGCCAGCAGCTCCAACCCCCAAGCGGGGGGGCGAGATACGCAGTATTTT
j_call: TRBJ2-3
d_call: TRBD2
v_call: TRBV5-4
clone_size: many

cdr3_aa: CASREVMKNCFF
cdr3_nt: -
j_call: TRBJ1-4
d_call: -
v_call: TRBV6-6
clone_size: -

cdr3_aa: CASSLNLGGDTGELFF
cdr3_nt: TGTGCCAGCAGCTTAAATTTGGGCGGGGACACCGGGGAGCTGTTTTTT
j_call: TRBJ2-2
d_call: -
v_call: TRBV11-2
clone_size: many

cdr3_aa: CASSGALRTTDTQYF
cdr3_nt: TGTGCCAGCAGTGGGGCCCTTAGGACCACAGATACGCAGTATTTT
j_call: TRBJ2-3
d_call: -
v_call: TRBV6-6
clone_size: -

cdr3_aa: CASSSPRQSFNVLTF
cdr3_nt: TGTGCCAGCAGCTCACCCAGACAGTCTTTCAACGTCCTGACTTTC
j_call: TRBJ2-6
d_call: -
v_call: TRBV6-5
clone_size: few

cdr3_aa: CASSPDRNQPQHF
cdr3_nt: TGTGCCAGCAGCCCGGACAGAAATCAGCCCCAGCATTTT
j_call: TRBJ1-5
d_call: -
v_call: TRBV7-3
clone_size: -

cdr3_aa: CASSQVGGTGELFF
cdr3_nt: TGTGCCAGCAGCCAAGTGGGTGGAACCGGGGAGCTGTTTTTT
j_call: TRBJ2-2
d_call: -
v_call: TRBV14
clone_size: -

cdr3_aa: CPSSPSATGALDTQYF
cdr3_nt: TGTCCCAGCAGCCCATCGGCTACAGGGGCTCTGGATACGCAGTATTTT
j_call: TRBJ2-3
d_call: TRBD1
v_call: TRBV9
clone_size: -

cdr3_aa: CASSLAGQNSYNEQFF
cdr3_nt: TGTGCCAGCAGCTTAGCGGGACAAAACTCCTACAATGAGCAGTTCTTC
j_call: TRBJ2-1
d_call: -
v_call: TRBV7-8
clone_size: -

cdr3_aa: CASSFGTETFF
cdr3_nt: TGTGCCAGCAGTTTCGGGACTGAGACTTTCTTT
j_call: TRBJ1-1
d_call: -
v_call: TRBV12-3/TRBV12-4
clone_size: -

cdr3_aa: CAVSSLGDTQYF
cdr3_nt: TGTGCCGTATCCTCCCTAGGGGATACGCAGTATTTT
j_call: TRBJ2-3
d_call: -
v_call: TRBV6-2/TRBV6-3
clone_size: -

cdr3_aa: CSARDRGGPDEQFF
cdr3_nt: TGCAGTGCTAGAGATCGGGGGGGGCCCGATGAGCAGTTCTTC
j_call: TRBJ2-1
d_call: TRBD2
v_call: TRBV20-1
clone_size: -

cdr3_aa: CASSFSSSPLHF
cdr3_nt: TGTGCCAGCAGCTTCTCCTCTTCACCCCTCCACTTT
j_call: TRBJ1-6
d_call: -
v_call: TRBV7-2
clone_size: -

cdr3_aa: CASSEGIRAFF
cdr3_nt: TGTGCCAGCAGTGAAGGGATACGAGCTTTCTTT
j_call: TRBJ1-1
d_call: -
v_call: TRBV25-1
clone_size: many

cdr3_aa: CASSLSLEGAFF
cdr3_nt: TGTGCCAGCTCTCTGAGTTTGGAGGGCGCTTTCTTT
j_call: TRBJ1-1
d_call: -
v_call: TRBV18
clone_size: -

cdr3_aa: CASSREEGRPLHF
cdr3_nt: TGTGCCAGCAGTCGAGAGGAGGGCAGACCCCTCCACTTT
j_call: TRBJ1-6
d_call: -
v_call: TRBV7-7
clone_size: few

cdr3_aa: CSVDRGGGYTF
cdr3_nt: TGCAGCGTTGACAGGGGTGGCGGCTACACCTTC
j_call: TRBJ1-2
d_call: -
v_call: TRBV29-1
clone_size: -

cdr3_aa: CASSQASGGTYNEQFF
cdr3_nt: TGCGCCAGCAGCCAAGCCAGCGGGGGAACTTACAATGAGCAGTTCTTC
j_call: TRBJ2-1
d_call: TRBD2
v_call: TRBV4-3
clone_size: many

cdr3_aa: CASSSSTSGETQYF
cdr3_nt: TGCGCCAGCAGCTCCTCGACTAGCGGGGAGACCCAGTACTTC
j_call: TRBJ2-5
d_call: TRBD2
v_call: TRBV5-1
clone_size: -

cdr3_aa: CASSQGSFYGYTF
cdr3_nt: TGTGCCAGCAGCCAAGGGAGCTTCTATGGCTACACCTTC
j_call: TRBJ1-2
d_call: -
v_call: TRBV14
clone_size: -

cdr3_aa: CATGMGEGLGIQYF
cdr3_nt: TGTGCCACCGGCATGGGGGAAGGGTTGGGGATTCAGTACTTC
j_call: TRBJ2-4
d_call: -
v_call: TRBV12-3/TRBV12-4
clone_size: few

cdr3_aa: CASSLVGQGTDTQYF
cdr3_nt: TGTGCCAGCAGCTTAGTTGGCCAGGGTACAGATACGCAGTATTTT
j_call: TRBJ2-3
d_call: -
v_call: TRBV7-2
clone_size: few

cdr3_aa: CASSLEEGFLAGEHEQFF
cdr3_nt: TGTGCCAGCAGCTTAGAAGAGGGGTTTCTAGCGGGGGAGCATGAGCAGTTCTTC
j_call: TRBJ2-1
d_call: TRBD2
v_call: TRBV7-8
clone_size: -

cdr3_aa: CASRSGPTTVGAGELFF
cdr3_nt: TGTGCCAGTAGATCCGGACCCACCACGGTCGGGGCCGGGGAGCTGTTTTTT
j_call: TRBJ2-2
d_call: -
v_call: TRBV19
clone_size: few

cdr3_aa: CASSSGDLTGELFF
cdr3_nt: TGTGCCAGCAGCTCCGGGGACCTCACCGGGGAGCTGTTTTTT
j_call: TRBJ2-2
d_call: -
v_call: TRBV5-5
clone_size: few

cdr3_aa: CASRDTNTGELFF
cdr3_nt: TGTGCCAGCAGGGATACTAACACCGGGGAGCTGTTTTTT
j_call: TRBJ2-2
d_call: -
v_call: TRBV6-4
clone_size: many

cdr3_aa: CASSFVPDREGKTFF
cdr3_nt: TGTGCCAGCAGCTTCGTCCCGGACAGGGAAGGGAAGACTTTCTTT
j_call: TRBJ1-1
d_call: TRBD1
v_call: TRBV7-9
clone_size: -